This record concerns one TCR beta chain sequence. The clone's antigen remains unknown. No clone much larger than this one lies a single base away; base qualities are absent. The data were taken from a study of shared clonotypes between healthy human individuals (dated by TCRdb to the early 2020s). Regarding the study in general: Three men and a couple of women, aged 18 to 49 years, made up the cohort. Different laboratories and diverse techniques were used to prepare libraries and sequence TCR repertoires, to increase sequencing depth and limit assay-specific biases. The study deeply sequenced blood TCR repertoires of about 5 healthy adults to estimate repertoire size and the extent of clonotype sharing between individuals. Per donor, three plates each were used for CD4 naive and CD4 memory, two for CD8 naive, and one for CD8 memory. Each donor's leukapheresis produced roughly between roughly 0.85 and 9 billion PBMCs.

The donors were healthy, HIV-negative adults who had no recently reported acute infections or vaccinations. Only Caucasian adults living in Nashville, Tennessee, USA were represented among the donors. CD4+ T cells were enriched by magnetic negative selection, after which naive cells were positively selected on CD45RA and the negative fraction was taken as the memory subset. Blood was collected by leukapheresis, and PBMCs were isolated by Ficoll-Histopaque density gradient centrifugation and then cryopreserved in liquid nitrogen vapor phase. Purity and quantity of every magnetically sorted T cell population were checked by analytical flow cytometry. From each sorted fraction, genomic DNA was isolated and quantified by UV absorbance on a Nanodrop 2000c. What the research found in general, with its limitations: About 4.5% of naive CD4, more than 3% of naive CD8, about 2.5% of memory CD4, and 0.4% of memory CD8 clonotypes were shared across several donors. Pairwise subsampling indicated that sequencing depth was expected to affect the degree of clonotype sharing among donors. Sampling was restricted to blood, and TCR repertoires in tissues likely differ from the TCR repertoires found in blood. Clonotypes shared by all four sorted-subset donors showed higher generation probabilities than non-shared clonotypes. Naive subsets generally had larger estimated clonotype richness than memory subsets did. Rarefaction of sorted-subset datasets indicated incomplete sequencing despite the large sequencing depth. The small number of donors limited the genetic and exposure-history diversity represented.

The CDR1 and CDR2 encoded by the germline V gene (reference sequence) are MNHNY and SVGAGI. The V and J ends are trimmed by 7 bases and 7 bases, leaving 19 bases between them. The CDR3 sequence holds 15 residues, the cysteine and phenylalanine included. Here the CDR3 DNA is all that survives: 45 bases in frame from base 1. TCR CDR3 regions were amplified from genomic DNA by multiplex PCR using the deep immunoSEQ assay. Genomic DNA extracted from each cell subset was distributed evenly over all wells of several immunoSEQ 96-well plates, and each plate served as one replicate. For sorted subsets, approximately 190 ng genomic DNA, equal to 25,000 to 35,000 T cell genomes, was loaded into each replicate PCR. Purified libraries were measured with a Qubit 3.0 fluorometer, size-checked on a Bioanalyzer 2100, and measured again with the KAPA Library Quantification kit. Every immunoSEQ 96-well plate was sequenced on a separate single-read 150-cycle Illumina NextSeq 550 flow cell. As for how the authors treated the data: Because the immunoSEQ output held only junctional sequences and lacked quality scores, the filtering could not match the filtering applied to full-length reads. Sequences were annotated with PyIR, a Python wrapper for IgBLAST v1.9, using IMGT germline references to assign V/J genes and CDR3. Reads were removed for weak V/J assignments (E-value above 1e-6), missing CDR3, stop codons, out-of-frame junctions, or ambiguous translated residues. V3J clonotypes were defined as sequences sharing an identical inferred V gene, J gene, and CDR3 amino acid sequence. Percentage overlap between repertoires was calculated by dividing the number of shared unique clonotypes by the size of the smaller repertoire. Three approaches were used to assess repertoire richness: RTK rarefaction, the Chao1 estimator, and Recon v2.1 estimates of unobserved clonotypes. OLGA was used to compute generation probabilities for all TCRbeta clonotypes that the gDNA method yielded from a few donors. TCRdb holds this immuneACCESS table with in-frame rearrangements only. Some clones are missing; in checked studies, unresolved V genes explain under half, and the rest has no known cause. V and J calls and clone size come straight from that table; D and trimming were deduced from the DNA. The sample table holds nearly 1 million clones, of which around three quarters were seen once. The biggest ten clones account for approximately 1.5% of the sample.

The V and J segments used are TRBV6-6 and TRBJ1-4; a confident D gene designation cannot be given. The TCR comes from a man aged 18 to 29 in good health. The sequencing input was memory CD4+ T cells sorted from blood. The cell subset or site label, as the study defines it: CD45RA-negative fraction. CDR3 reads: CASTQMRSTGEKLFF. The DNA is TGTGCCAGCACCCAAATGCGGAGTACTGGTGAAAAACTGTTTTTT.